The entry below gives a single T cell receptor (beta chain) sequence along with its context. Its target antigen remains unknown. No base quality values were provided; no much bigger clone lies one nucleotide off. The immunoSEQ assay at survey resolution was applied to genomic DNA for sequencing of TCRbeta rearrangements. The paper's processing steps were these. In the TCR sequencing data, the lowest productive clonotype frequency that could be detected was 2.59 x 10-5. Only productive TCRbeta rearrangements, meaning sequences that were complete and in-frame, were kept for the analyses. Sample clonality was computed as Simpson clonality in the immunoSEQ Analyzer version 3.0. Clones were grouped by frequency into very rare, small, medium, large (1-20%) or hyperexpanded (>20%) categories. OLGA 1.2.3 estimated generation probabilities, VDJtools produced V-gene circos plots, VDJdb was queried for specificities, and GLIPH identified CDR3 motifs. TCRdb mirrors the immuneACCESS table, restricted to in-frame sequences. Some clones are absent from its copies; in checked studies, under half trace to an unresolved V gene, and the reason for the others is unknown. D and trimming were read from the DNA, whereas the V and J calls and clone size are those reported in that table. This sample holds some 30,000 clones; roughly 80% were observed only once. The ten biggest clones cover 4.4% of the sample.

The data derive from a study of STAT5B mutations in CD4+ large granular lymphocyte leukemia (dated by TCRdb to the early 2020s). For the wider study: Among healthy controls, the CDR3 'QG' motif was associated with a particular HLA allele. The study compared the TCRbeta repertoires of patients with CD4+ T-cell large granular lymphocyte leukemia against the TCRbeta repertoires of healthy blood donors. Flow cytometry on FACSCanto II or FACSVerse confirmed that purified fractions exceeded 95% purity among lymphocytes. Study-level results and caveats: Greater clonality appeared to be present in CD4-sorted patient repertoires than in healthy CD4+ repertoires, and the difference was retained after the putative leukemic clones were removed. TRBV06-family usage was enriched among the top patient clones (8/27) compared with healthy controls (2/35). The main leukemic clonotypes were found to be private to each patient, although around 25% of the main leukemic clonotypes were detected at low frequency in the non-leukemic repertoires of other patients. Data were not HLA-matched; higher clonality in CD4+ versus CD8+ T-LGLL could reflect the relatively small sample size.

V is cut by 2 bases and J by 7 bases, and the space between the germline ends is 17 bases. Sequences KGHSH (CDR1) and LQKENI (CDR2) are obtained from the germline V gene. Spanning cysteine to phenylalanine, the CDR3 consists of 15 amino acids. The only DNA kept is the CDR3, 45 bases in frame from the first base. The healthy control group was made up of around 38 blood donors, and the Finnish Red Cross blood service supplied their buffy coats. All TCR-sequenced material derived from peripheral blood: patient blood samples and healthy donor buffy coats. Peripheral blood mononuclear cells were isolated by Ficoll-Hypaque gradient centrifugation. CD4+ cells were magnetically purified from the buffy coats of healthy controls. Genomic DNA was extracted with the Gentra Puregene Cell and Tissue kit and quantified on a Qubit 2.0 fluorometer.

The source of this sequence is a human donor in good health. This chain is built from TRBV18 and TRBJ1-2; the D gene is perhaps TRBD1, from 5 matching bases. Material: CD4+ T cells from blood buffy coats. The CDR3 protein: CASSPSGTAIGGYTF. Read as DNA, the sequence is TGTGCCAGCTCACCATCCGGGACCGCGATTGGTGGCTACACCTTC.